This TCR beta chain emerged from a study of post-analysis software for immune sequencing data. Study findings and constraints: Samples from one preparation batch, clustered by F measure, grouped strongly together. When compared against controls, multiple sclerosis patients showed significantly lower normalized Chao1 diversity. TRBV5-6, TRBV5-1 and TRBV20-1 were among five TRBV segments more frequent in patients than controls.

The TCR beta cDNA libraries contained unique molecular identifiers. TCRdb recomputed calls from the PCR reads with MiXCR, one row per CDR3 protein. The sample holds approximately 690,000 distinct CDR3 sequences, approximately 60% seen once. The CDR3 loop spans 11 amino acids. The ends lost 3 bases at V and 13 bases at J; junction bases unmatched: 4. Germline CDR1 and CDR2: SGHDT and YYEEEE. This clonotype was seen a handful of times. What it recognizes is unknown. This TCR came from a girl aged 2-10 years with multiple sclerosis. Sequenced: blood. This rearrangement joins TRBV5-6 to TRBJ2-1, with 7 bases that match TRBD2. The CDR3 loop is CASSYSGRQFF. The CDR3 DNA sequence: TGTGCCAGCAGCTATAGCGGGCGACAGTTCTTC.